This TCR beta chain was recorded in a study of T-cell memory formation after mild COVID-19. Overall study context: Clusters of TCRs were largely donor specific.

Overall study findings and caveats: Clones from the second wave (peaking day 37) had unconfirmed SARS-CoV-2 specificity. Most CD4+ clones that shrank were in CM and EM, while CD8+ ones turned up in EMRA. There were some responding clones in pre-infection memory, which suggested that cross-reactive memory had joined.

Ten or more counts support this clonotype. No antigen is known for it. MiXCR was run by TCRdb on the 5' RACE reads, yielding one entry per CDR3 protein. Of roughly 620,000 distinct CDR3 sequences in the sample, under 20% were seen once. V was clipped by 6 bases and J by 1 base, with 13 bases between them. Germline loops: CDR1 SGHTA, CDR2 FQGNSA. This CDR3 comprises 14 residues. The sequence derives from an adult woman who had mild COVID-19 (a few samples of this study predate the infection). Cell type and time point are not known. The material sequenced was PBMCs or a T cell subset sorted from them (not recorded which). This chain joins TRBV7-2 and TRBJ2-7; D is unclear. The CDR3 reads CASRERTGSYEQYF. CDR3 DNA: TGTGCCAGCAGAGAAAGGACCGGATCCTACGAGCAGTACTTC.